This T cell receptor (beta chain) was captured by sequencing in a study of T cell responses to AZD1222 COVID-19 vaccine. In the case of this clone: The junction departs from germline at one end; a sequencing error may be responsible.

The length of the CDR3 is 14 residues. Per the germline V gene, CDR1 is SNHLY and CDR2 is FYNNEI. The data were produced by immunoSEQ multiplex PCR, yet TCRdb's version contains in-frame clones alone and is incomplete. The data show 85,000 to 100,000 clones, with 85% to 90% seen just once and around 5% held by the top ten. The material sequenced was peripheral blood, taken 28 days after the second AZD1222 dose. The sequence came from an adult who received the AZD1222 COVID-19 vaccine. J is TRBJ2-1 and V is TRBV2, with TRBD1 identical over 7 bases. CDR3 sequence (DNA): TGTGCCAGCAGCGACAGGGATTCCTACAATGGGCAGTTCTTC. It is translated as CASSDRDSYNGQFF. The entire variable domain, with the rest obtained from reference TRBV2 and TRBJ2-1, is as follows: EPEVTQTPSHQVTQMGQEVILRCVPISNHLYFYWYRQILGQKVEFLVSFYNNEISEKSEIFDDQFSVERPDGSNFTLKIRSTKLEDSAMYFCASSDRDSYNGQFFGPGTRLTVL.